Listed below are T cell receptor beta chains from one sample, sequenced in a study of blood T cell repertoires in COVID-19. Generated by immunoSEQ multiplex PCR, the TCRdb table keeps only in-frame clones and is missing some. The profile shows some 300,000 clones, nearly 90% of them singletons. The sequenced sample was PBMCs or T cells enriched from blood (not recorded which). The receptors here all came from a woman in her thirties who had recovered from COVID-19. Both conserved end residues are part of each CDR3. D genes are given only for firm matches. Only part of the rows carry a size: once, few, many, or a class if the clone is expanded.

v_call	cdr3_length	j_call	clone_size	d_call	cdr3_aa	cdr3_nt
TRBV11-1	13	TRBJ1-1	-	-	CASSSIPQGTAFF	TGTGCCAGCAGCTCGATTCCCCAGGGTACGGCTTTCTTT
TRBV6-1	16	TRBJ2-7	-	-	CASSEAHNRVQGEQYF	TGTGCCAGCAGTGAAGCTCATAACAGGGTGCAGGGCGAGCAGTACTTC
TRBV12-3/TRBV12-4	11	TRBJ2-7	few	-	CASSFSSQQYF	TGTGCCAGCAGTTTCTCCTCTCAGCAGTACTTC
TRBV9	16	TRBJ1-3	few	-	CASSVAQGGVGNTIYF	TGTGCCAGCAGCGTAGCGCAGGGTGGGGTTGGAAACACCATATATTTT
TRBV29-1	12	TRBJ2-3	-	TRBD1	CSGQGPTDTQYF	TGCAGCGGACAGGGTCCCACAGATACGCAGTATTTT
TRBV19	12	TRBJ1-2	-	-	CASSLRDNGYTF	TGTGCCAGTAGTCTCCGGGACAACGGCTACACCTTC
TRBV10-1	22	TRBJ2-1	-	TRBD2	CASRREGLAGPRAPHSYNEQFF	TGCGCCAGCAGGAGGGAGGGACTAGCGGGACCTAGGGCCCCACACTCCTACAATGAGCAGTTCTTC
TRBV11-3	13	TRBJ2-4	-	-	CASKPEAKNIQYF	TGTGCCAGCAAACCCGAGGCCAAAAACATTCAGTACTTC
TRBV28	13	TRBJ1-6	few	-	CASDGGNNSPLHF	TGTGCCAGCGACGGGGGGAATAATTCACCCCTCCACTTT
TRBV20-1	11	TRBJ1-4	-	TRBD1	CSATGQVELFF	TGCAGTGCTACCGGACAGGTTGAACTGTTTTTT
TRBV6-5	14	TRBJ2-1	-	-	CASEGGAPYNEQFF	TGTGCCAGCGAGGGGGGGGCTCCCTACAATGAGCAGTTCTTC
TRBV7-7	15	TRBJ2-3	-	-	CASSLGRSGADTQYF	TGTGCTAGCAGCTTAGGCCGGTCGGGGGCAGATACGCAGTATTTT
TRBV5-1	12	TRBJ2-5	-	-	CASSQEQGIQYF	TGCGCCAGCAGCCAAGAACAGGGAATCCAGTACTTC
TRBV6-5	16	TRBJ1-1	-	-	CASSSPRGRHIPEAFF	TGTGCCAGCAGTTCGCCCAGGGGACGCCATATCCCTGAAGCTTTCTTT
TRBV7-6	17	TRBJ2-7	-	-	CASSLAPEAGSTYEQYF	TGTGCCAGCAGCTTAGCGCCTGAGGCCGGGAGCACCTACGAGCAGTACTTC
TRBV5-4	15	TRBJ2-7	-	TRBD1	CASSSPGQGDDEQYF	TGTGCCAGCAGCTCACCGGGACAGGGAGATGACGAGCAGTACTTC
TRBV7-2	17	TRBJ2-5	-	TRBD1	CASSLVWTGKSRETQYF	TGTGCCAGCAGCTTAGTTTGGACAGGGAAATCCAGAGAGACCCAGTACTTC
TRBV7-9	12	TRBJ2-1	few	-	CASSRQLNEQFF	TGTGCCAGCAGCCGACAGTTAAATGAGCAGTTCTTC
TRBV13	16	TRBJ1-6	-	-	CASSPDGATPGSPLHF	TGTGCCAGCAGCCCGGATGGGGCCACCCCGGGTTCACCCCTCCACTTT
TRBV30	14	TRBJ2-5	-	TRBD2	CAWSIPGGRETQYF	TGTGCCTGGAGTATCCCCGGGGGGAGAGAGACCCAGTACTTC
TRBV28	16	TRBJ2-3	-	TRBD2	CASSSITSGRDDTQYF	TGTGCCAGCAGTTCTATAACTAGCGGGAGGGACGATACGCAGTATTTT
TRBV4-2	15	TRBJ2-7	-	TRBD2	CASSQDLAGPNKQYF	TGTGCCAGCAGCCAAGATTTAGCGGGGCCGAACAAGCAGTACTTC
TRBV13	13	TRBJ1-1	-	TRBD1	CASSSGTGREAFF	TGTGCCAGCAGCTCCGGGACAGGGCGTGAAGCTTTCTTT
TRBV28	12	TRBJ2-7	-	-	CASTSSLYEQYF	TGTGCCAGCACCTCCTCACTATACGAGCAGTACTTC